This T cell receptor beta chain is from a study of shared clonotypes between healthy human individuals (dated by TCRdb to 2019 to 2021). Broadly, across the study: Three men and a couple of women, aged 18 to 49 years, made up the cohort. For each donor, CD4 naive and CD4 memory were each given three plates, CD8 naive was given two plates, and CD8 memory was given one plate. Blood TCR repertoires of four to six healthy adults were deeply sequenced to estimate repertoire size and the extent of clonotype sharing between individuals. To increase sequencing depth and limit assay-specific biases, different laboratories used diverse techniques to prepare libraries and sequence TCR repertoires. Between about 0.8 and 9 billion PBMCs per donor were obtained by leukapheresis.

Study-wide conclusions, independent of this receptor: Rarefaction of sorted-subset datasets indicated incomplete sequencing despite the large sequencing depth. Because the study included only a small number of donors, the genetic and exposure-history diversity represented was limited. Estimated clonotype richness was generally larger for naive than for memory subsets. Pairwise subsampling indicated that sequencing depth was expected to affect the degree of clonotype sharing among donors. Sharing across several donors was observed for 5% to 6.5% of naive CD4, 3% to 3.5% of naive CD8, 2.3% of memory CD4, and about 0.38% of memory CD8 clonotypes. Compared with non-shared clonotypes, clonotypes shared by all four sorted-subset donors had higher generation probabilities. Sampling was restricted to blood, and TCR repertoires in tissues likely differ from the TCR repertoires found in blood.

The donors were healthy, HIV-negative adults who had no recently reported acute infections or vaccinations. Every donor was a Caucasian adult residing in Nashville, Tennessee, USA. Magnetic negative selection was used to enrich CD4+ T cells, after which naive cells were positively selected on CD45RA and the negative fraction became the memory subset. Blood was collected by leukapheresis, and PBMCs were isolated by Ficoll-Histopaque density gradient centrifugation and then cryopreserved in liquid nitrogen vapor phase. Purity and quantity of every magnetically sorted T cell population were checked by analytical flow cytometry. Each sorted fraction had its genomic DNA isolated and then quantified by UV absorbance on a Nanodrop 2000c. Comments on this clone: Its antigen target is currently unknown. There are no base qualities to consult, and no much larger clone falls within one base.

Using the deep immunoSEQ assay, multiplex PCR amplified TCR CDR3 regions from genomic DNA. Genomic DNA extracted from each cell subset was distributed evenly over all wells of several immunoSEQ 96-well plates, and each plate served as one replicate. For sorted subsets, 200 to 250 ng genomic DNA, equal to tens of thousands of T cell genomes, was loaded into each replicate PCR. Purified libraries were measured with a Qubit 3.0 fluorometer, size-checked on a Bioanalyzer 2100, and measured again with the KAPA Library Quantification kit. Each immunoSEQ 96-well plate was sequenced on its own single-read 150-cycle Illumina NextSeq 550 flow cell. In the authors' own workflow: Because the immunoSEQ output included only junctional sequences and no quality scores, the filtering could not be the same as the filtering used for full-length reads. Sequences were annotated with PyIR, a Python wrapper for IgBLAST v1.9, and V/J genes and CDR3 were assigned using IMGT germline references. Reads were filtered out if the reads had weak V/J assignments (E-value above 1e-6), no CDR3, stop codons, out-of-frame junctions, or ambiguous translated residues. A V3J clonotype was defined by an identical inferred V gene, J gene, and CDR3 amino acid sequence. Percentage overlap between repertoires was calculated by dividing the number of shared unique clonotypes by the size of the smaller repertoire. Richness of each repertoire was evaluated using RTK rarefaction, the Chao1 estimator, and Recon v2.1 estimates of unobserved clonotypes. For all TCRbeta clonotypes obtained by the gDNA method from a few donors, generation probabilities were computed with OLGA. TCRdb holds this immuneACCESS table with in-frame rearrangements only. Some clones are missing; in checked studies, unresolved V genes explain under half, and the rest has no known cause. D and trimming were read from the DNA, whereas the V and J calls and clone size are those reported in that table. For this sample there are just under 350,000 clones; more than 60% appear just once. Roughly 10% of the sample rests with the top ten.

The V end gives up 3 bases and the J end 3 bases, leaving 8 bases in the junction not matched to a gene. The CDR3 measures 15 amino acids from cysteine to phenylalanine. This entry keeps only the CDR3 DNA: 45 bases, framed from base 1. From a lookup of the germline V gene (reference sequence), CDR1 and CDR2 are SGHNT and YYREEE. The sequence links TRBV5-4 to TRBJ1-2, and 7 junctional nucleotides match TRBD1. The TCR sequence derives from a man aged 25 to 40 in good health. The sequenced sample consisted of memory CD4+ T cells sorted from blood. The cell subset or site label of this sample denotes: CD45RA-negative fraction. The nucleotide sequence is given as TGTGCCAGCAGCTGGGGCGACAGGGCCGACTATGGCTACACCTTC. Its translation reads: CASSWGDRADYGYTF.